The following is a T cell receptor (beta chain) sequence with its context. Its antigen remains unidentified. V was pared by 7 bases and J by 1 base, with 2 bases of the junction left unmatched. The CDR3 runs 13 residues. The V gene's germline CDR1 is MNHEY and CDR2 SVGAGI. The sample is drawn from a study of shared clonotypes between healthy human individuals. In the CD4+ fraction, cells were divided into CD45RA+ naive and CD45RA-negative memory subsets. Every immunoSEQ plate was one replicate of a subset's evenly spread DNA. Assay used: immunoSEQ multiplex PCR; TCRdb lists only in-frame clones, some missing. Found here are some 2,500,000 clones, 93% of them singletons; the top ten hold about 0.38%. General study results and limits: The four-donor shared clonotypes exceeded non-shared clonotypes in generation probability, with non-shared ones scoring lower.

The chain combines TRBV6-5 with TRBJ2-3; 7 positions agree with TRBD1. This TCR was sampled from a man aged 18-30 years in good health. Some clones in this sample may be carry-over from other donors' samples. The sample consisted of naive CD4+ T cells from PBMCs. Subset denoted: CD45RA+ positively selected. CDR3 DNA sequence: TGTGCCAGCACCGACAGGGGCACAGATACGCAGTATTTT. Translated, it gives CASTDRGTDTQYF.